These 8 T cell receptor beta chains share one sample of origin, sequenced in a study of cytomegalovirus exposure and HLA in healthy donors. 60 Vbeta and 13 Jbeta primers were used in PCR. TCRdb's table, derived via immunoSEQ multiplex PCR, lists solely in-frame clones and lacks some. This table holds 120,000 to 150,000 clones, around three quarters found once. Sequenced sample: PBMCs. The receptors derive from a man aged 18 to 29 in good health and CMV-seronegative.

This chain uses TRBV10-3 with TRBJ2-3; 9 bases map to TRBD2. This CDR3 region has 16 residues. Germline V gene data show CDR1 as ENHRY and CDR2 as SYGVKD. V shed 3 bases and J 7 bases; nucleotides not matched to a gene: 11. The CDR3 here is CAISEGMAGGRYTQYF. The CDR3 DNA reads TGTGCCATCAGTGAAGGAATGGCGGGGGGGCGGTATACGCAGTATTTT.

The rearrangement joins TRBV7-3 to TRBJ2-7, with 8 bases that match TRBD1. The CDR3 is 14 amino acids. V lost 6 bases to trimming and J lost 6 bases; unmatched junction nucleotides: 10. In germline, CDR1 is SGHTA, CDR2 FQGTGA. CDR3: CASSHQGAESEQYF. The CDR3 coding sequence is TGTGCCAGCAGTCACCAGGGGGCGGAGTCCGAGCAGTACTTC.

The chain's CDR3 is CASSPRGGSSYEQYF. The CDR3 nucleotides read TGTGCCAGCAGTCCCCGGGGGGGGAGCTCCTACGAGCAGTACTTC. V and J are TRBV27 and TRBJ2-5; the match to TRBD2 covers 8 bases. Matching the DNA end better, TRBJ2-7 makes the J call doubtful. In germline, CDR1 is MNHEY, CDR2 SMNVEV (reference sequence). The CDR3 totals 15 residues.

The chain carries TRBV27 and TRBJ2-3; D remains ambiguous. The CDR3 spans 18 residues. Germline CDR1 MNHEY, CDR2 SMNVEV (reference sequence). V lost 2 bases to trimming and J lost 0 bases, with 18 bases between them. The CDR3 reads CASSLTHEVHPSTDTQYF. The DNA of the CDR3 is TGTGCCAGCAGTTTAACTCACGAGGTTCACCCAAGCACAGATACGCAGTATTTT.

This chain links TRBV10-3 with TRBJ2-7; 9 bases align to TRBD1. With V trimmed by 7 bases and J by 4 bases, 5 bases remained unmatched. The CDR3 runs 13 residues. CDR1 and CDR2 from the germline V gene are ENHRY and SYGVKD. The chain's CDR3 is CAITTGTGYEQYF. CDR3 nucleotides: TGTGCCATCACTACCGGGACAGGGTACGAGCAGTACTTC.

The chain uses TRBV10-3 and TRBJ1-3; TRBD1 is a possible D gene (5 bases). The V end was cut by 7 bases, the J end by 2 bases, with 12 bases between. Looked up from germline, CDR1 is ENHRY and CDR2 is SYGVKD. The CDR3 consists of 14 residues. For the CDR3, the DNA is TGTGCCATCACCCTGGGGGGGACTGGAAACACCATATATTTT. This sequence encodes CAITLGGTGNTIYF.

The chain joins TRBV2 to TRBJ1-3; the D gene is possibly TRBD1 (6 bases). This CDR3 contains 13 residues. V lost 3 bases, J lost 4 bases, and 7 bases lay in between. Germline CDR1 reads SNHLY; CDR2 reads FYNNEI. The CDR3 sequence is CASSEGAGNTIYF. In nucleotides, the CDR3 is TGTGCCAGCAGTGAGGGGGCGGGAAACACCATATATTTT.

V gene TRBV7-9 combines with J gene TRBJ1-1; 8 positions agree with TRBD1. V dropped 6 bases and J dropped 3; count of bases not matched to a gene: 12. The CDR3 is made up of 16 amino acids. Germline V gene lookup returns CDR1 SEHNR and CDR2 FQNEAQ (reference sequence). The DNA for the CDR3 is TGTGCCAGCAGTTCACCCCTCGCAGGGGGCCACACTGAAGCTTTCTTT. It yields the protein CASSSPLAGGHTEAFF.